One sample yielded the 21 T cell receptor beta chains listed below, sequenced in a study of blood T cell repertoires in COVID-19. Some clones are missing from TCRdb's copy, which holds only in-frame ones; the method was immunoSEQ multiplex PCR. The sample holds some 150,000 clones, around 84% seen once. Sequencing was performed on peripheral blood. Receptors were obtained from an elderly man with acute or convalescent COVID-19.

This chain links TRBV6-5 with TRBJ1-1; unclear D gene. Germline assignment: CDR1 MNHEY and CDR2 SVGAGI. The CDR3 spans 14 residues. Trimming took off 4 bases at V and 6 bases at J, with 15 bases between the two ends. The CDR3 spells CASSSQLVLAEAFF. The CDR3 DNA sequence: TGTGCCAGCAGTTCCCAACTGGTTCTCGCTGAAGCTTTCTTT.

This rearrangement joins TRBV19 to TRBJ1-2; the match to TRBD1 covers 7 bases. The V and J ends lost 9 bases and 6 bases, in that order; junction bases with no gene match: 22. From germline, CDR1 is LNHDA and CDR2 SQIVND (reference sequence). CDR3 length equals 17 residues. The CDR3 DNA reads as TGTGCCAGCAGAAGTGTGACAGGGAACTATCAAGGGAATGGCTACACCTTC. Protein sequence: CASRSVTGNYQGNGYTF.

The chain links TRBV5-1 to TRBJ1-1; D not certain. CDR1 is SGHRS, CDR2 YFSETQ, per germline. This CDR3 comprises 16 residues. Trimming took 4 bases from V and 1 from J, leaving 17 bases between them. DNA of the CDR3: TGCGCCAGCAGCGCGGGGTCCGGGGTCCGGAACACTGAAGCTTTCTTT. Translating gives CASSAGSGVRNTEAFF.

The chain has TRBV15 and TRBJ2-1, with D perhaps TRBD1 (5 bases). Trimming cost V 1 base and J 5 bases, with 9 bases left between them. The CDR3 sequence is 14 residues long. Germline assignment: CDR1 LNHNV and CDR2 YYDKDF (reference sequence). CDR3 residues: CATSRVLRDNEQFF. The CDR3 nucleotides are TGTGCCACCAGCAGAGTACTCAGGGACAATGAGCAGTTCTTC.

This chain links TRBV19 with TRBJ2-1; D unresolved. The CDR3 contains 13 residues. Germline loops: CDR1 LNHDA, CDR2 SQIVND (reference sequence). V lost 6 bases and J lost 3, with 9 bases in between. Written as DNA, the CDR3 is TGTGCCAGTAGCGCGCCCCTCTACAATGAGCAGTTCTTC. Translation: CASSAPLYNEQFF.

The V and J genes are TRBV18 and TRBJ2-7; TRBD1 matches 7 bases. J was trimmed by 6 bases and V by 4 bases; bases with no gene match: 9. The CDR3 contains 14 residues. CDR1 is KGHSH and CDR2 is LQKENI in the germline V gene. The CDR3 loop reads CASSLAARDSEQYV. The CDR3 DNA reads as TGTGCCAGCTCACTCGCCGCCAGGGACAGCGAGCAGTACGTC.

This clone was seen only a few times. The rearrangement uses TRBV6-5 and TRBJ1-3, with D possibly being TRBD1 (5 bases). CDR3 length: 15 residues. Trimming took 5 bases from V and 0 from J, leaving 11 bases between them. Germline V gene sequence: CDR1 MNHEY, CDR2 SVGAGI. The CDR3 is CASSITGDSGNTIYF. DNA for the CDR3: TGTGCCAGCAGTATAACAGGCGACTCTGGAAACACCATATATTTT.

This clone has more than one count but fewer than ten. The chain has TRBV19 and TRBJ1-6, with no clear D. Trimming shortened V by 7 bases and J by 5 bases, and 18 bases separated the two germline ends. Per germline, CDR1 LNHDA and CDR2 SQIVND (reference sequence). The CDR3 has 16 residues. CDR3 in DNA: TGTGCCAGTACCTCAATACCGGGTCCAAATAATTCACCCCTCCACTTT. It yields the protein CASTSIPGPNNSPLHF.

V is TRBV29-1 and J is TRBJ2-1, with 10 nucleotides matching TRBD1. Germline V gene lookup returns CDR1 SQVTM and CDR2 ANQGSEA. This CDR3 spans 17 amino acids. Losses at the gene ends were 7 bases for V and 1 base for J; bases not matched to a gene: 13. The CDR3 sequence: CSATPVTGGGSYNEQFF. In DNA, the CDR3 is TGCAGCGCCACACCGGTGACAGGGGGCGGTTCCTACAATGAGCAGTTCTTC.

This rearrangement joins TRBV28 to TRBJ2-1; TRBD1 agrees at 10 bases. The V segment lost 6 bases and the J segment 8 bases; nucleotides outside the gene matches: 10. The germline CDR1 and CDR2 sequences are MDHEN and SYDVKM. This CDR3 region has 15 residues. CDR3 bases: TGTGCCAGCAGCCTAACGGGACAGGGGACCTATGAGCAGTTCTTC. Amino acid sequence: CASSLTGQGTYEQFF.

This chain uses TRBV30 with TRBJ1-2; no definite D call. The CDR3 loop spans 12 amino acids. V was cut by 3 bases and J by 8 bases, with 13 bases left in between. Germline lookup yields CDR1 GTSNPN and CDR2 SVGIG (reference sequence). Here the CDR3 DNA reads TGTGCCTGGAGCCAGTCGAACGAAGGCTACACCTTC. It codes for CAWSQSNEGYTF.

V gene TRBV5-4 combines with J gene TRBJ2-5, with D unclear. The CDR3 runs to 11 residues. CDR1 SGHNT and CDR2 YYREEE come from the germline V gene (reference sequence). The V end was cut by 10 bases, the J end by 3 bases, with 10 bases between. The CDR3 DNA sequence: TGTGCCTGGCGCGGTGAAGAGACCCAGTACTTC. Translation: CAWRGEETQYF.

This clone has just a few counts. The chain carries TRBV14 and TRBJ2-2, with D perhaps matching TRBD2 (5 bases). The CDR3 totals 17 residues. Trimming stripped 0 bases from V and 0 bases from J, with 11 bases between. The V gene's germline CDR1 is SGHDN and CDR2 FVKESK. The CDR3 is CASSQELVGTNTGELFF. The DNA for the CDR3 is TGTGCCAGCAGCCAAGAACTAGTTGGAACGAACACCGGGGAGCTGTTTTTT.

This clone appeared once. The rearrangement uses TRBV15 and TRBJ2-2, with a tentative D call TRBD1 (6 bases). V gave up 1 base and J gave up 4 bases, with 13 bases separating them. Germline CDR1 LNHNV, CDR2 YYDKDF (reference sequence). The CDR3 is 16 residues long. CDR3 in amino acids: CATSRVTGLSTGELFF. Written as DNA, the CDR3 is TGTGCCACCAGCAGAGTAACAGGGTTAAGCACCGGGGAGCTGTTTTTT. Full variable domain (outside the CDR3, taken from reference TRBV15 and TRBJ2-2): DAMVIQNPRYQVTQFGKPVTLSCSQTLNHNVMYWYQQKSSQAPKLLFHYYDKDFNNEADTPDNFQSRRPNTSFCFLDIRSPGLGDTAMYLCATSRVTGLSTGELFFGEGSRLTVL.

This chain uses TRBV11-3 with TRBJ2-1; maybe TRBD1 (6 bases). V lost 1 base and J 9 bases, leaving 16 bases between the germline ends. The CDR3 spans 15 residues. From germline, CDR1 is SGHNT and CDR2 YENEEA. CDR3 region: CASSLGGTTGTEQFF. The CDR3 nucleotides read TGTGCCAGCAGCTTAGGGGGGACAACGGGCACTGAGCAGTTCTTC.

The rearrangement uses TRBV5-1 and TRBJ2-3; the match to TRBD2 covers 7 bases. From germline, CDR1 is SGHRS and CDR2 YFSETQ. CDR3 length: 15 amino acids. The J segment lost 3 bases and the V segment lost 0 bases, leaving 4 bases of the junction unmatched. The CDR3: CASSLVGGSTDTQYF. CDR3 sequence (DNA): TGCGCCAGCAGCTTGGTTGGCGGGAGTACAGATACGCAGTATTTT.

The J gene is TRBJ2-5, the V gene TRBV5-1, with 8 nucleotides matching TRBD1. The V segment lost 2 bases and the J segment 5 bases; nucleotides outside the gene matches: 5. The CDR3 totals 14 residues. CDR1 SGHRS and CDR2 YFSETQ come from the germline V gene. The CDR3 loop reads CASSFGQGSETQYF. The CDR3 DNA sequence: TGCGCCAGCAGCTTTGGACAGGGCTCCGAGACCCAGTACTTC.

Note on this clone: Within the sample, other DNA sequences also encode this same CDR3. V usage is TRBV7-2 and J usage is TRBJ1-5; tentative D call: TRBD1 (6 bases). Trimming left V 1 base short and J 2 bases short, with 6 bases between. This CDR3 comprises 14 residues. Looked up from germline, CDR1 is SGHTA and CDR2 is FQGNSA. CDR3 DNA: TGTGCCAGCAGCTTAGGACAGGGCAATCAGCCCCAGCATTTT. It specifies CASSLGQGNQPQHF.

In its sample, this clone was seen a few times. The rearrangement uses TRBV7-2 and TRBJ2-2; D unclear. The CDR3 is 15 amino acids. Trimming left V 1 base short and J 1 base short, with 7 bases between. Per the germline V gene, CDR1 is SGHTA and CDR2 is FQGNSA. The CDR3 protein is CASSLGAVNTGELFF. The CDR3 nucleotides read TGTGCCAGCAGCTTAGGGGCCGTGAACACCGGGGAGCTGTTTTTT.

The chain employs TRBV9 and TRBJ2-3; 10 bases are shared with TRBD2. In germline, CDR1 is SGDLS, CDR2 YYNGEE. The CDR3 spans 16 residues. V lost 3 bases and J lost 2; bases outside the gene matches: 6. The chain's CDR3 is CASSGPLAGDTDTQYF. In nucleotides, the CDR3 is TGTGCCAGCAGCGGACCTCTAGCGGGGGACACAGATACGCAGTATTTT.

The chain has TRBV30 and TRBJ1-3; tentative D call: TRBD1 (6 bases). V was trimmed by 1 base and J by 2 bases, leaving 9 bases between them. From germline, CDR1 is GTSNPN and CDR2 SVGIG (reference sequence). This CDR3 is 14 amino acids long. CDR3 protein: CAWSGSGAGNTIYF. The CDR3 DNA is TGTGCCTGGAGTGGTTCAGGGGCTGGAAACACCATATATTTT. Together with reference TRBV30 and TRBJ1-3, the CDR3 gives the full variable domain: SQTIHQWPATLVQPVGSPLSLECTVEGTSNPNLYWYRQAAGRGLQLLFYSVGIGQISSEVPQNLSASRPQDRQFILSSKKLLLSDSGFYLCAWSGSGAGNTIYFGEGSWLTVV.